This T cell receptor (beta chain) comes out of a study of lymphopenia after photon versus proton radiotherapy (dated 2019 in TCRdb). General notes on the study: Photon and proton radiation therapy were compared by the study for their immunological effects in patients with gastrointestinal tumors who developed high-grade lymphopenia. The cohort comprised 20 or so patients with gastrointestinal tumors who received either photon or proton therapy and then developed lymphopenia. The study was designed to characterize how the impact on the immune system differs between the two radiation modalities. Study-wide findings and limitations: During treatment, patients who received photon therapy lost naive T cells and TCR diversity and gained effector/memory populations, whereas patients who received proton therapy remained relatively stable. Across the cohort, an inverse correlation was found between a larger post-nadir drop in TCR diversity and overall survival time among patients who died. Once the lymphocyte count had reached its nadir, the repertoires of photon-treated patients showed oligoclonal expansion, particularly of CD8+ Temra cells, and this expansion drove the decline in diversity. The survival association was examined only in patients who died, and the authors described better survival with proton therapy as a possibility, not as a demonstrated result.

For this clone: The target of this receptor is not known. Base-call qualities are not available, and no considerably larger clone is one nucleotide away.

Library preparation was by the immunoSEQ multiplex PCR assay. T cell repertoires were profiled with deep sequencing of rearranged TCR beta loci together with multiparametric flow cytometry. Imported from immuneACCESS, the table was reduced by TCRdb to in-frame sequences with V and J called. These copies leave out some clones; in studies compared against another copy, an unresolved V gene accounts for under half, and the cause of the remainder is not known. The table for this sample lists about 40,000 clones; 85% to 90% of them were counted only once. The ten top clones hold around 10% of the sample. The TCR comes from a woman in her 70s with pancreatic cancer. Some clones in this sample may be carry-over from other donors' samples. The sequencing here drew on peripheral blood, taken from a patient treated with proton-based radiotherapy.

The encoded CDR3 is CASSSALGLENEQFF. In nucleotides, the sequence is TGCGCCAGCAGCTCGGCCCTGGGACTAGAAAATGAGCAGTTCTTC. The chain couples TRBV5-1 to TRBJ2-1; 8 bases in between match TRBD2. The V end gives up 3 bases and the J end 7 bases, leaving 9 bases in the junction not matched to a gene. Inclusive of the bounding cysteine and phenylalanine, the CDR3 is 15 residues long. This entry keeps only the CDR3 DNA: 45 bases, framed from base 1. Via the germline V gene, CDR1 is SGHRS and CDR2 YFSETQ.